This T cell receptor beta chain was captured by sequencing in a study of T cell responses to AZD1222 COVID-19 vaccine. A note on this clone: Its cognate antigen is unknown.

General study results and limits: Among AZD1222 vaccinees, only 5 to 7 were seropositive at baseline. Spike-specific TCR repertoires showed rising breadth and depth after two AZD1222 doses.

Germline V gene sequence: CDR1 GTSNPN, CDR2 SVGIG (reference sequence). The CDR3 covers 13 residues. Combined were second doses at about 4 or about 12 weeks. Some clones are missing from TCRdb's copy, which holds only in-frame ones; the method was immunoSEQ multiplex PCR. Of 130,000 or so clones in the sample, roughly nine tenths are singletons; the top ten hold roughly a tenth. The TCR originated in an adult who received the AZD1222 COVID-19 vaccine. The rearrangement joins TRBV30 to TRBJ1-5; tentative D call: TRBD1 (6 bases). This sample comprised peripheral blood, obtained 28 days after the second AZD1222 dose. The CDR3 DNA sequence: TGTGCTACCGCAGGGGCGGACAATCAGCCCCAGCATTTT. Translated: CATAGADNQPQHF.